Below are 17 T cell receptor beta chains sequenced from a single sample in a study of blood T cell repertoires in COVID-19. This table comes from immunoSEQ multiplex PCR, and its TCRdb copy is limited to in-frame clones, with some not included. The table has tens of thousands of clones, 65% to 90% seen once; the top ten hold 9.5% to 13%. The sample consisted of peripheral blood. All receptors come from a man between 65 and 79 years old with active or convalescent COVID-19.

The chain combines TRBV7-3 with TRBJ1-1, with a tentative D call TRBD1 (5 bases). The CDR3 is 14 residues long. V lost 2 bases to trimming and J lost 1 base, with 8 bases between them. CDR1 SGHTA and CDR2 FQGTGA come from the germline V gene. CDR3 sequence: CASSLQGTNTEAFF. CDR3 coding DNA: TGTGCCAGCAGCTTACAGGGTACGAACACTGAAGCTTTCTTT.

The chain carries TRBV29-1 and TRBJ1-6; 8 bases are shared with TRBD1. Per germline, CDR1 SQVTM and CDR2 ANQGSEA. The V gene end was trimmed by 0 bases and the J gene end by 14 bases; junction bases not matched to a gene: 6. This CDR3 has 13 residues. CDR3 region: CSVEDTGGQSLHF. CDR3 coding DNA: TGCAGCGTTGAAGATACAGGGGGACAGTCCCTCCACTTT.

The chain employs TRBV28 and TRBJ2-3; D is possibly TRBD1 (6 bases). The CDR3 length is 13 residues. Germline V lookup: CDR1 MDHEN, CDR2 SYDVKM. V lost 7 bases to trimming and J lost 1 base, with 9 bases between them. CDR3 in amino acids: CASNRQGTDTQYF. In DNA, the CDR3 is TGTGCCAGCAATCGACAGGGCACAGATACGCAGTATTTT.

The chain is built from TRBV12-3 or TRBV12-4 and TRBJ2-5, with TRBD2 matching 7 bases. The ends lost 8 bases at V and 6 bases at J; junction bases unmatched: 9. The CDR3 extends over 13 amino acids. In DNA form, the CDR3 reads TGTGCCAGCGCTGGGGGGGAGGCACAGACCCAGTACTTC. Protein product: CASAGGEAQTQYF.

CDR3 DNA sequence: TGTGCCAGCAGCCAAGATACTTCCTACAATGAGCAGTTCTTC. It translates to CASSQDTSYNEQFF. This sequence joins TRBV3-1 (or the pseudogene TRBV3-2) and TRBJ2-1; D is unclear. The CDR3 sequence is 14 residues long. V lost 0 bases, J lost 1 base, and 4 bases lay in between. Looked up from germline, CDR1 is LGHDT and CDR2 is YNNKEL (reference sequence).

The gene calls are TRBV6-6 and TRBJ1-1; D is unclear. Germline V gene data show CDR1 as MNHNY and CDR2 as SVGAGI (reference sequence). This CDR3 is built from 15 residues. V lost 6 bases to trimming and J lost 0 bases, with 14 bases between them. CDR3 DNA sequence: TGTGCCAGCAGGGCCGGGCGGGGAATGAACACTGAAGCTTTCTTT. Protein: CASRAGRGMNTEAFF.

The rearrangement joins TRBV6-4 to TRBJ1-2, with 7 bases fitting TRBD1. V lost 5 bases to trimming and J lost 10 bases; unmatched junction nucleotides: 13. This CDR3 is built from 14 residues. Germline CDR1 MRHNA, CDR2 SNTAGT. Here the CDR3 reads CASSPNDRVDAYTF. CDR3 DNA sequence: TGTGCCAGCAGTCCCAACGACAGGGTTGATGCCTACACCTTC.

This clone was observed a few times. The V call is TRBV19, the J call TRBJ1-5; D not certain. CDR1 is LNHDA, CDR2 SQIVND, per germline (reference sequence). The V end was cut by 2 bases, the J end by 4 bases, with 12 bases between. This CDR3 region has 15 residues. CDR3 nucleotide sequence: TGTGCCAGTAGTATAAAAAAAACAGATAATCAGCCCCAGCATTTT. Its translation: CASSIKKTDNQPQHF. Together with reference TRBV19 and TRBJ1-5, the CDR3 gives the full variable domain: DGGITQSPKYLFRKEGQNVTLSCEQNLNHDAMYWYRQDPGQGLRLIYYSQIVNDFQKGDIAEGYSVSREKKESFPLTVTSAQKNPTAFYLCASSIKKTDNQPQHFGDGTRLSIL.

V and J are TRBV7-2 and TRBJ1-2; TRBD1 agrees at 8 bases. Germline V gene lookup returns CDR1 SGHTA and CDR2 FQGNSA. With 2 bases clipped from V and 6 bases from J, the junction kept 8 bases outside the gene matches. This CDR3 has 15 residues. This CDR3 reads CASSLTDTGGHGYTF. The CDR3 DNA reads TGTGCCAGCAGCTTAACCGACACAGGGGGACATGGCTACACCTTC.

This clone occurred once. The chain joins TRBV5-1 to TRBJ2-1; TRBD1 might be the D (6 bases). V was cut by 0 bases and J by 10 bases, with 14 bases left in between. Germline V gene lookup returns CDR1 SGHRS and CDR2 YFSETQ. This CDR3 has 14 amino acids. The CDR3 sequence is CASSLGQGLEEQFF. The CDR3 bases are TGCGCCAGCAGCTTGGGTCAGGGGTTGGAGGAGCAGTTCTTC.

The genes are TRBV4-3 and TRBJ2-7, with TRBD1 matching over 9 bases. The CDR3 has 14 amino acids. V was clipped by 6 bases and J by 3 bases; unmatched bases: 6. CDR1 is LGHNA and CDR2 is YSLEER in the germline V gene. The CDR3 region has the DNA TGCGCCAGCAGTTATGAGACAGGGGGCTACGAGCAGTACTTC. It translates to CASSYETGGYEQYF.

This sequence joins TRBV20-1 and TRBJ2-7, with 7 bases identical to TRBD1. The CDR3 totals 12 residues. After removal of 3 bases from V and 4 bases from J, the junction contained 3 bases not matched to a gene. Per the germline V gene, CDR1 is DFQATT and CDR2 is SNEGSKA (reference sequence). CDR3 sequence reads: CSASDRAYEQYF. Here the CDR3 DNA reads TGCAGTGCTAGTGACAGGGCATACGAGCAGTACTTC.

The sample holds one count of this clone. The chain has TRBV6-5 and TRBJ1-1; perhaps TRBD1 as D (5 bases). V was trimmed by 5 bases and J by 6 bases, leaving 16 bases between them. CDR3 length: 14 amino acids. The V gene's germline CDR1 is MNHEY and CDR2 SVGAGI. The DNA of the CDR3 is TGTGCCAGCAGTCCGGGAGGATGGGACGCTGAAGCTTTCTTT. Translating it yields CASSPGGWDAEAFF.

The J gene is TRBJ2-5, the V gene TRBV4-2, with 13 bases that match TRBD2. Germline loops: CDR1 LGHNA, CDR2 YNFKEQ. This CDR3 is 16 amino acids long. With V trimmed by 0 bases and J by 3 bases, 1 base remained unmatched. As DNA, the CDR3 is TGTGCCAGCAGCCAAGACGGGACTAGCGGGAAAGAGACCCAGTACTTC. Translated, it gives CASSQDGTSGKETQYF.

In its sample, this clone was seen once. The chain combines TRBV13 with TRBJ1-3; TRBD1 is a possible D gene (5 bases). Trimming stripped 5 bases from V and 0 bases from J, with 14 bases between. This CDR3 has 16 residues. Germline V gene data show CDR1 as PRHDT and CDR2 as FYEKMQ (reference sequence). The chain's CDR3 is CASSPAGTSSGNTIYF. The CDR3 coding sequence is TGTGCCAGCAGCCCTGCCGGGACTTCCTCTGGAAACACCATATATTTT.

The chain employs TRBV7-9 and TRBJ2-3, with 7 bases matching TRBD2. This CDR3 comprises 15 residues. Germline lookup yields CDR1 SEHNR and CDR2 FQNEAQ (reference sequence). J lost 0 bases, V lost 3 bases, and 3 bases had no gene match. In nucleotides, the CDR3 is TGTGCCAGCAGCTTGCAGCGGGAAAGCACAGATACGCAGTATTTT. Protein: CASSLQRESTDTQYF.

This clone has just one count. As DNA, the CDR3 is TGCGCCAGCAGGAACACAGGGGGCCACTATGGCTACACCTTC. It encodes CASRNTGGHYGYTF. The rearrangement uses TRBV5-1 and TRBJ1-2; 9 nucleotides agree with TRBD1. The CDR3 consists of 14 residues. Germline V gene data show CDR1 as SGHRS and CDR2 as YFSETQ. J lost 3 bases, V lost 5 bases, and 5 bases had no gene match.